This record concerns one TCR beta chain sequence. These data are taken from a study of T cell responses to AZD1222 COVID-19 vaccine. Sequencing used immunoSEQ multiplex PCR; TCRdb keeps in-frame clones, though not all of them. Of 120,000 or so clones listed, approximately 85% are singletons. With 2 bases clipped from V and 2 bases from J, the junction kept 5 bases outside the gene matches. The length of the CDR3 is 16 residues. Germline loops: CDR1 LNHNV, CDR2 YYDKDF (reference sequence). The rearrangement joins TRBV15 to TRBJ1-3, with 8 bases that match TRBD1. The sample in question was peripheral blood, obtained on day 0 of AZD1222 vaccination. This sequence was found in an adult in good health. The CDR3 spells CATSRQGARAGNTIYF. The CDR3 region has the DNA TGTGCCACCAGCAGACAGGGGGCGAGGGCTGGAAACACCATATATTTT.